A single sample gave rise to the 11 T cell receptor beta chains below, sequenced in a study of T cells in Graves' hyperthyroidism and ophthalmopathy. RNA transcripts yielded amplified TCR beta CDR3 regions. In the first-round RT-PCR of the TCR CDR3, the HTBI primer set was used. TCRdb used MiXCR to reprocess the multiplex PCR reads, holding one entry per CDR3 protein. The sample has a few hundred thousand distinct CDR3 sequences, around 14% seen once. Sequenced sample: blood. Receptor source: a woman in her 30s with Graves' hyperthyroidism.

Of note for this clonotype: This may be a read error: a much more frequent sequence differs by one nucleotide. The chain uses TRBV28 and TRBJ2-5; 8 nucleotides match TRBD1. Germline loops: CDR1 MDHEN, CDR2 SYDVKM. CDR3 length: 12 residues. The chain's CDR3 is CVSRGPSETQYF. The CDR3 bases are TGTGTCAGCAGGGGGCCGAGTGAGACCCAGTACTTC.

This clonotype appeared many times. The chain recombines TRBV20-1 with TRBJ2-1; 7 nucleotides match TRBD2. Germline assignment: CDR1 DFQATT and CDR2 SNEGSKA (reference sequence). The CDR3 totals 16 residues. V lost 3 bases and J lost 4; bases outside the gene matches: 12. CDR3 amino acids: CSASGEAGRSYNEQFF. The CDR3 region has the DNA TGCAGTGCTAGTGGGGAAGCGGGACGGTCATACAATGAGCAGTTCTTC.

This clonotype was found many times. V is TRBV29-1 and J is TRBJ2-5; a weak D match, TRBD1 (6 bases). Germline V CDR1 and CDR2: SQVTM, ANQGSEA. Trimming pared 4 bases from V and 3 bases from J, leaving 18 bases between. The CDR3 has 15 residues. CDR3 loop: CSVGMDPGVKETQYF. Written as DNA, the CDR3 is TGCAGCGTTGGGATGGACCCAGGGGTGAAAGAGACCCAGTACTTC.

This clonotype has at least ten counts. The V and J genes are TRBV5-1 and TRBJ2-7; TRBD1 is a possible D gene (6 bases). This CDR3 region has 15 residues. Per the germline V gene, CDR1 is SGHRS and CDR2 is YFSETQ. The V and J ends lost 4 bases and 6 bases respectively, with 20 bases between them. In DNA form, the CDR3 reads TGCGCCAGCAGCCGAGAACAGGGAACCCTATCCGAGCAGTACTTC. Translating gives CASSREQGTLSEQYF.

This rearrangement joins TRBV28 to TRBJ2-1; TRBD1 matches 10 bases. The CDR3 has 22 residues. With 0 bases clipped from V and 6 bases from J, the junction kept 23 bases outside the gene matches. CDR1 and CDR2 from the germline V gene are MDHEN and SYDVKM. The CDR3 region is CASSLWIGLEPLRDRGGNEQFF. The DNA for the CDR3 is TGTGCCAGCAGTTTATGGATAGGGCTAGAGCCATTACGGGACAGGGGAGGCAATGAGCAGTTCTTC. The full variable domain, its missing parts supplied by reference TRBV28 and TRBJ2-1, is DVKVTQSSRYLVKRTGEKVFLECVQDMDHENMFWYRQDPGLGLRLIYFSYDVKMKEKGDIPEGYSVSREKKERFSLILESASTNQTSMYLCASSLWIGLEPLRDRGGNEQFFGPGTRLTVL.

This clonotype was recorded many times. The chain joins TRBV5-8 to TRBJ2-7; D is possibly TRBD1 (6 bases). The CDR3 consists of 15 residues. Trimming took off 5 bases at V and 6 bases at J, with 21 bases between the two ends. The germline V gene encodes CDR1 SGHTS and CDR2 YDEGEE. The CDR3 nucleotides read TGTGCCAGCAGATCAGGGGACCTCCCAGGAGGCGAGCAGTACTTC. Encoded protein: CASRSGDLPGGEQYF.

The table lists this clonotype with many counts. CDR3 sequence: CSARDSSPLHF. CDR3 in DNA: TGCAGTGCTAGAGATAGTTCACCCCTCCACTTT. The chain uses TRBV20-1 and TRBJ1-6, with D uncertain. Trimming cost V 0 bases and J 9 bases, with 3 bases left between them. Per germline, CDR1 DFQATT and CDR2 SNEGSKA (reference sequence). This CDR3 spans 11 amino acids.

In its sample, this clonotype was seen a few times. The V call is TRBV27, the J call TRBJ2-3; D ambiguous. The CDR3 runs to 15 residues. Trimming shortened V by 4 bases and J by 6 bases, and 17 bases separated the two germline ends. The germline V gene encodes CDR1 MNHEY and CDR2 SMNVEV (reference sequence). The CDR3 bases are TGTGCCAGCAGTTCCCCAGCAGGCTTCTCGGATACGCAGTATTTT. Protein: CASSSPAGFSDTQYF.

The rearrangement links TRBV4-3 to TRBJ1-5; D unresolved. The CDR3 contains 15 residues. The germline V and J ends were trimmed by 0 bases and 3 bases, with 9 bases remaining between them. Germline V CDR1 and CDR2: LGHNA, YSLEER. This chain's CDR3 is CASSQEGKFNQPQHF. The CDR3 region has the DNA TGCGCCAGCAGCCAAGAGGGGAAGTTCAATCAGCCCCAGCATTTT.

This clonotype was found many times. CDR3: CASSRSGQPNQPQHF. DNA of the CDR3: TGTGCCAGCAGTCGATCGGGACAACCTAATCAGCCCCAGCATTTT. The chain links TRBV7-9 to TRBJ1-5; TRBD1 might be the D (6 bases). The CDR3 spans 15 residues. The germline V gene encodes CDR1 SEHNR and CDR2 FQNEAQ (reference sequence). V gave up 6 bases and J gave up 4 bases, with 16 bases separating them.

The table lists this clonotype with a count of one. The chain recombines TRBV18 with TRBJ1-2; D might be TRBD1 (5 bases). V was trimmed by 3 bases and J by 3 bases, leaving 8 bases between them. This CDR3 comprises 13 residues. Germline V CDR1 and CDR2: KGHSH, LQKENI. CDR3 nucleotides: TGTGCCAGCTCACCGACGACAGACTATGGCTACACCTTC. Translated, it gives CASSPTTDYGYTF.